This paragraph reports one TCR beta chain. Its antigen remains undetermined. No quality values exist for individual bases; no much larger clone is one base distant. This sample is drawn from a study of blood T cell repertoires in COVID-19 (dated by TCRdb to about 2020). For context, the study as a whole: Samples from collaborators originated in the United States, Italy and Spain and spanned both the acute and convalescent phases of COVID-19. The prospective study material was composed of cDNA or gDNA derived from T cells, B-cell-depleted T cells, or PBMCs. Subjects who had been exposed to COVID-19, were actively infected with it, or had recovered from it provided the deeply sampled blood TCRbeta repertoires that made up the dataset. The repertoires were made available in a free public database intended to serve as a resource for research on the immune response to SARS-CoV-2. Samples were obtained from the ongoing ImmuneRACE study (first 160 participants) and from about 1,300 subjects provided by 6 global collaborators. A de-identified subject ID, COVID-19 status, age in years and sex were almost always included in the sample metadata. HLA class I and class II types, where available, came from metadata supplied by the sample provider rather than from assay-based typing. The full study reports these points: The amount of clinical and demographic metadata varied by source and participant and was provided uncurated.

V loses 6 bases of germline sequence and J loses 8 bases, and the interval between the two ends is 19 bases. The CDR3 covers 14 residues, taking in both the cysteine and the phenylalanine. Only the CDR3 region is kept as DNA, spanning 42 bases read in frame from base 1. CDR1 and CDR2 (SNHLY, FYNNEI) derive from the germline V gene. The immunoSEQ Assay, a bias-controlled multiplex PCR, was used to amplify TCRbeta CDR3 regions from genomic DNA. In the paper's pipeline: The number of nucleated cells in each sample was estimated by amplification of reference gene primers within the assay. To quantify the absolute abundance of each unique TCRbeta CDR3 rearrangement, sequence reads were collapsed and filtered. For each sample, productive Simpson clonality was calculated by taking the square root of Simpson's diversity index across productive rearrangements. Sourced from immuneACCESS, this table was stored by TCRdb with only in-frame sequences that have V and J called. A share of the clones is absent; for the studies checked, an unresolved V gene accounts for under half, and the remainder has no known explanation. V, J and clone size derive from that table, while D and trimming were established from the DNA sequence. Here the sample has approximately 230,000 clones; about 80% occur a single time. 4.9% of the sample is taken by the ten largest.

The collaborating institutions used their own protocols to collect whole blood in K2EDTA tubes. For TCRbeta analysis, collaborators shipped samples as frozen whole blood, isolated PBMCs, or DNA extracted from either of those sample types. Sequenced sample: peripheral blood. The chain is assembled from TRBV2 and TRBJ1-2; the D gene is perhaps TRBD1, on 6 matching bases. The source of this sequence is a woman of 80 years or more with active or convalescent COVID-19. Read as DNA, the sequence is TGTGCCAGCAGCGCGGACAGAAGTCAGCAGGGCTACACCTTC. Translated, it reads CASSADRSQQGYTF.